One and the same sample provided the 5 T cell receptor beta chains below, sequenced in a study of T cell clones after liver transplantation. Method: immunoSEQ multiplex PCR; TCRdb's copy keeps in-frame clones and lacks some. This sample carries under 85,000 clones, approximately 80% of them seen once, and the ten largest clones take about 0.79%. The starting material was CD4+ T cells from blood, obtained 12 months after liver transplant. Receptors were obtained from a human patient who received a liver transplant. Some T cells may be provided by the graft donor.

The table lists this clone with a few counts. V usage is TRBV7-2 and J usage is TRBJ1-3; no firm D call. The CDR3 is 12 residues long. CDR1 is SGHTA and CDR2 is FQGNSA in the germline V gene. Between the trimmed V and J ends, which lost 3 bases and 5 bases, there was a span of 5 bases. The CDR3 coding sequence is TGTGCCAGCAGCTTGCTGCGAAACACCATATATTTT. It is translated as CASSLLRNTIYF.

The chain is built from TRBV6-5 and TRBJ1-5, with unresolved D. Deletions cut 2 bases from V and 6 bases from J, with 8 bases between. Per the germline V gene, CDR1 is MNHEY and CDR2 is SVGAGI. The CDR3 sequence is 13 residues long. This CDR3 is CASSYETGQPQHF. CDR3 sequence (DNA): TGTGCCAGCAGTTACGAGACGGGTCAGCCCCAGCATTTT.

This clone was counted a few times. The V and J genes are TRBV13 and TRBJ1-2; 7 bases agree with TRBD1. In germline, CDR1 is PRHDT, CDR2 FYEKMQ (reference sequence). CDR3 length: 15 residues. The junction had 7 bases not matched to a gene; V was cut back by 1 base and J by 5 bases. CDR3 in DNA: TGTGCCAGCAGCTTAGCCCACAGGGGAGTTTATGGCTACACCTTC. It specifies CASSLAHRGVYGYTF.

The chain combines TRBV27 with TRBJ2-7; 7 nucleotides match TRBD1. The CDR3 has 16 residues. Germline V gene sequence: CDR1 MNHEY, CDR2 SMNVEV (reference sequence). V dropped 5 bases and J dropped 3; count of bases not matched to a gene: 13. CDR3 sequence (DNA): TGTGCCAGCAGTCCCCCGACAGGGACCTTGGGCTACGAGCAGTACTTC. Translating it yields CASSPPTGTLGYEQYF.

The CDR3 sequence: CASNPDRGLVGYTF. In DNA, the CDR3 is TGTGCCAGCAACCCGGACAGGGGGCTCGTTGGCTACACCTTC. The chain uses TRBV7-2 and TRBJ1-2; 11 bases map to TRBD1. Germline loops: CDR1 SGHTA, CDR2 FQGNSA. J was trimmed by 7 bases and V by 7 bases; bases with no gene match: 8. This CDR3 has 14 amino acids.